This T cell receptor (beta chain) was obtained from a study of shared clonotypes between healthy human individuals. Study-level points and caveats: Naive subsets generally exceeded memory subsets in estimated richness. An anticipated effect of sequencing depth on clonotype sharing among donors was recognized. Generation probabilities were higher for clonotypes shared across all four sorted-subset donors than for unshared ones.

TCRdb keeps only in-frame clones here, not all; method: immunoSEQ multiplex PCR. Of roughly 520,000 clones listed, roughly 95% are singletons. The germline CDR1 and CDR2 sequences are MDHEN and SYDVKM. The CDR3 has 16 amino acids. V was shortened by 5 bases and J by 3 bases, with 17 bases between the two germline ends. Details on this clone: Its target is not known.

From CD4+ cells came CD45RA+ naive and CD45RA-negative memory subsets. This sequence originates from a woman younger than 45 in good health. Sequencing used naive CD4+ T cells sorted from blood. Subset here: CD45RA+ positively selected. V usage is TRBV28 and J usage is TRBJ2-1, with D possibly TRBD2 on 5 matching bases. In nucleotides, the CDR3 is TGTGCCAGCAGTCAACCACAAGGGAGCGGCTACAATGAGCAGTTCTTC. It translates to CASSQPQGSGYNEQFF.